The 20 T cell receptor beta chains in this list originate from one sample, sequenced in a study of T cell repertoires in cytomegalovirus infection. Antigens for these TCRs are unknown. MiXCR, applied by TCRdb to the reads, yields one record per CDR3 protein. Counted here are 700,000 to 950,000 distinct CDR3 sequences, roughly 33% occurring once; the ten biggest clones make up around 12%. Sequenced here: cultured CD8+ T cells from PBMCs, sampled from culture after CMV antigen stimulation. The receptors come from a human donor in good health (CMV status not recorded). Some clones in this sample may be carry-over from other donors' samples.

This clonotype was counted between two and nine times. The CDR3 is CATSRDQGSGGNTDTQYF. CDR3 nucleotide sequence: TGTGCCACCAGCAGAGATCAAGGCAGCGGGGGGAACACAGATACGCAGTATTTT. The chain has TRBV15 and TRBJ2-3, with 9 bases matching TRBD2. Germline V lookup: CDR1 LNHNV, CDR2 YYDKDF (reference sequence). The CDR3 loop spans 18 amino acids. With 0 bases clipped from V and 2 bases from J, the junction kept 9 bases outside the gene matches.

V is TRBV2 and J is TRBJ2-7; tentative D call: TRBD1 (5 bases). Trimming cost V 3 bases and J 7 bases, with 19 bases left between them. The CDR3 loop spans 15 amino acids. The germline V gene encodes CDR1 SNHLY and CDR2 FYNNEI. In nucleotides, the CDR3 is TGTGCCAGCAGTGACGGTGACAGTCTTGGGTGGGAGCAGTACTTC. Translated, it gives CASSDGDSLGWEQYF. The complete variable domain, with remaining parts taken from reference TRBV2 and TRBJ2-7, reads EPEVTQTPSHQVTQMGQEVILRCVPISNHLYFYWYRQILGQKVEFLVSFYNNEISEKSEIFDDQFSVERPDGSNFTLKIRSTKLEDSAMYFCASSDGDSLGWEQYFGPGTRLTVT.

In its sample, this clonotype was seen a few times. The V gene is TRBV19, the J gene TRBJ2-1, with TRBD2 matching 10 bases. Germline-derived CDR1 and CDR2 are LNHDA and SQIVND (reference sequence). V trimming: 3 bases; J trimming: 6 bases; junction bases outside the gene matches: 11. The length of the CDR3 is 17 residues. CDR3 sequence (DNA): TGTGCCAGTAGTATCTTCCCAGCGGGGGGGCATGTCAATGAGCAGTTCTTC. Translating it yields CASSIFPAGGHVNEQFF.

This chain joins TRBV6-5 and TRBJ1-6, with TRBD1 identical over 8 bases. This CDR3 has 16 residues. The germline V gene encodes CDR1 MNHEY and CDR2 SVGAGI. With V trimmed by 6 bases and J by 1 base, 5 bases remained unmatched. The CDR3 reads CASRQGEGSYNSPLHF. In nucleotides, the CDR3 is TGTGCCAGCAGACAGGGGGAAGGGTCCTATAATTCACCCCTCCACTTT.

The rearrangement links TRBV7-9 to TRBJ1-1; D is ambiguous. The CDR3 contains 14 residues. CDR1 is SEHNR and CDR2 is FQNEAQ in the germline V gene (reference sequence). V was clipped by 3 bases and J by 3 bases, with 11 bases between them. The CDR3 bases are TGTGCCAGCAGCTTGGGGAGGGTTCACACTGAAGCTTTCTTT. Translating gives CASSLGRVHTEAFF. Full variable domain (rest looked up from reference TRBV7-9 and TRBJ1-1): DTGVSQNPRHKITKRGQNVTFRCDPISEHNRLYWYRQTLGQGPEFLTYFQNEAQLEKSRLLSDRFSAERPKGSFSTLEIQRTEQGDSAMYLCASSLGRVHTEAFFGQGTRLTVV.

In nucleotides, the CDR3 is TGCAGCGTTGATAGGGACACCGGGGAGCTGTTTTTT. This encodes CSVDRDTGELFF. The chain uses TRBV29-1 and TRBJ2-2, with D unresolved. CDR3 size: 12 residues. Germline CDR1 is SQVTM and CDR2 is ANQGSEA. Trimming shortened V by 3 bases and J by 3 bases, and 5 bases separated the two germline ends.

This clonotype has more than one count but fewer than ten. This chain uses TRBV6-2 or TRBV6-3 with TRBJ2-1; D may correspond to TRBD1 or TRBD2 (5 bases each). CDR1 and CDR2 from the germline V gene are MNHEY and SVGEGT. The CDR3 sequence is 15 residues long. Trimming cost V 2 bases and J 1 base, with 9 bases left between them. The CDR3 DNA sequence: TGTGCCAGCAGTTACGGGGACCCATCCTACAATGAGCAGTTCTTC. Translated: CASSYGDPSYNEQFF.

In its sample, this clonotype was seen many times. V is TRBV2 and J is TRBJ2-2; D remains unclear. Trimming removed 4 bases at V and 0 bases at J, with 6 bases between. The CDR3 runs 14 residues. Germline V gene data show CDR1 as SNHLY and CDR2 as FYNNEI. The CDR3, as DNA: TGTGCCAGCAGTGGGAGCCCGAACACCGGGGAGCTGTTTTTT. Protein product: CASSGSPNTGELFF.

This clonotype was seen many times. The chain combines TRBV7-6 with TRBJ1-5, with unresolved D. This CDR3 region has 15 residues. Germline CDR1 is SGHVS and CDR2 is FNYEAQ. Trimming cost V 2 bases and J 4 bases, with 12 bases left between them. CDR3 nucleotides: TGTGCCAGCAGCTTATCGGGGTTGGGGAATCAGCCCCAGCATTTT. Protein: CASSLSGLGNQPQHF.

The CDR3 region is CASSLTGIAEAFF. The CDR3, as DNA: TGTGCCAGCAGCTTAACAGGGATCGCTGAAGCTTTCTTT. The V call is TRBV7-3, the J call TRBJ1-1; D not resolved. The CDR3 runs 13 residues. The germline V and J ends were trimmed by 0 bases and 6 bases, with 8 bases remaining between them. The germline CDR1 and CDR2 sequences are SGHTA and FQGTGA.

The chain employs TRBV2 and TRBJ1-1; D is unclear. Germline V lookup: CDR1 SNHLY, CDR2 FYNNEI. Trimming removed 3 bases at V and 4 bases at J, with 15 bases between. The CDR3 runs 15 residues. For the CDR3, the DNA is TGTGCCAGCAGTGATCTCTGGAACTTGGGCACTGAAGCTTTCTTT. It is translated as CASSDLWNLGTEAFF.

V gene TRBV20-1 combines with J gene TRBJ1-1; D is unclear. Germline lookup yields CDR1 DFQATT and CDR2 SNEGSKA (reference sequence). The CDR3 length is 11 residues. Trimming took off 6 bases at V and 3 bases at J, with 8 bases between the two ends. The CDR3 sequence: CSAAYDTEAFF. The CDR3 DNA follows: TGCAGTGCAGCATACGACACTGAAGCTTTCTTT.

The table lists this clonotype with many counts. DNA of the CDR3: TGTGCCAGCACATACACCGGGGAGCTGTTTTTT. Its protein product is CASTYTGELFF. The chain uses TRBV25-1 and TRBJ2-2; unclear D gene. Trimming removed 7 bases at V and 3 bases at J, with 3 bases between. Germline V gives CDR1 MGHDK, CDR2 SYGVNS. The CDR3 is 11 amino acids. Complete variable domain (other parts from reference TRBV25-1 and TRBJ2-2): EADIYQTPRYLVIGTGKKITLECSQTMGHDKMYWYQQDPGMELHLIHYSYGVNSTEKGDLSSESTVSRIRTEHFPLTLESARPSHTSQYLCASTYTGELFFGEGSRLTVL.

The gene calls are TRBV12-3 or TRBV12-4 and TRBJ2-3; no definite D call. The CDR3 is 16 residues long. V was cut by 2 bases and J by 0 bases, with 12 bases left in between. Here the CDR3 reads CASSLWIMISTDTQYF. The CDR3 bases are TGTGCCAGCAGTTTATGGATTATGATTAGCACAGATACGCAGTATTTT.

This chain joins TRBV20-1 and TRBJ2-3; 13 positions match TRBD2. Germline CDR1 and CDR2: DFQATT and SNEGSKA (reference sequence). The J segment lost 2 bases and the V segment lost 6 bases, leaving 5 bases of the junction unmatched. There are 15 residues in the CDR3. This CDR3 is CSAVTSGGITDTQYF. The CDR3, as DNA: TGCAGTGCCGTGACTAGCGGGGGGATCACAGATACGCAGTATTTT.

V gene TRBV12-3 or TRBV12-4 combines with J gene TRBJ2-7; the D is unclear. V shed 1 base and J shed 3 bases, with 7 bases lying between them. CDR3 size: 13 residues. The CDR3 region has the DNA TGTGCCAGCAGTTTAGGGCGGATCTACGAGCAGTACTTC. It yields the protein CASSLGRIYEQYF.

The rearrangement links TRBV25-1 to TRBJ1-4, with TRBD1 as a possible D gene (6 bases). Germline V gene sequence: CDR1 MGHDK, CDR2 SYGVNS. The V end was cut by 7 bases, the J end by 3 bases, with 15 bases between. The CDR3 is 15 residues long. In nucleotides, the CDR3 is TGTGCCAGCACAGGGGAAAGCGGGCCTAATGAAAAACTGTTTTTT. It is translated as CASTGESGPNEKLFF.

Note on this clonotype: The junction departs from the called germline gene at one end, perhaps through a read error. The chain is built from TRBV4-1 and TRBJ1-1; D is unclear. This CDR3 has 14 amino acids. Germline CDR1 is MGHRA and CDR2 is YSYEKL. The CDR3: CASTQGMFATEAFF. The CDR3 DNA follows: TGCGCCAGCACCCAAGGGATGTTCGCAACTGAAGCTTTCTTT.

The chain links TRBV6-2 or TRBV6-3 to TRBJ2-5; 12 positions match TRBD1. CDR1 is MNHEY and CDR2 is SVGEGT in the germline V gene. The CDR3 sequence is 19 residues long. The J segment lost 0 bases and the V segment lost 0 bases, leaving 8 bases of the junction unmatched. CDR3 loop: CASSYSKVGQGANQETQYF. The DNA for the CDR3 is TGTGCCAGCAGTTACTCGAAGGTGGGACAGGGGGCGAACCAAGAGACCCAGTACTTC.

The DNA of the CDR3 is TGTGCCAGCAGCCGTACCTTAACGCCAGACCTGAGCTACAATGAGCAGTTCTTC. Protein sequence: CASSRTLTPDLSYNEQFF. The V call is TRBV3-1, the J call TRBJ2-1; D is unclear. Germline CDR1 LGHDT, CDR2 YNNKEL (reference sequence). CDR3 length equals 18 residues. Between the trimmed V and J ends, which lost 4 bases and 3 bases, there was a span of 22 bases.